The 18 T cell receptor beta chains listed next were all sequenced from one sample in a study of vaccination and CD4 T cells after COVID-19. The antigens these receptors bind are not known. Oncomine TCR Beta short-read sequencing was applied to DNA from cultured CD4+ T cells. Using its own MiXCR run on the PCR reads, TCRdb lists one record per CDR3 protein. The sample includes fewer than 20,000 distinct CDR3 sequences, less than 75% of them seen just once. Treatment of the sample: approximately nine-day PBMC culture with coronavirus spike peptide pools or control peptides (ViraFEST assay). The sequenced material came from CD4+ T cells from blood, cultured in vitro. Receptor source: a human donor who had recovered from COVID-19.

The rearrangement joins TRBV15 to TRBJ1-2; D uncertain. With 0 bases removed from V and 5 bases from J, the gap between germline ends came to 1 base. The V gene's germline CDR1 is LNHNV and CDR2 YYDKDF (reference sequence). This CDR3 spans 11 amino acids. The CDR3 coding sequence is TGTGCCACCAGCAGAGATTATGGCTACACCTTC. Its protein product is CATSRDYGYTF.

The chain recombines TRBV2 with TRBJ2-7, with 7 nucleotides matching TRBD2. J gave up 0 bases and V 6 bases, and 5 bases lay outside the gene matches. The V gene's germline CDR1 is SNHLY and CDR2 FYNNEI. CDR3 length: 14 residues. CDR3 in amino acids: CASSLAETSYEQYF. The DNA for the CDR3 is TGTGCCAGCAGCCTAGCGGAAACCTCCTACGAGCAGTACTTC.

This clonotype has only one observation. V and J are TRBV7-3 and TRBJ2-3; D remains unclear. Trimming removed 5 bases from V and 3 bases from J, with 9 bases in between. CDR3 length: 13 amino acids. Germline V gene data show CDR1 as SGHTA and CDR2 as FQGTGA. CDR3 DNA: TGTGCCAGCAGCGTACTGCGTACAGATACGCAGTATTTT. As protein: CASSVLRTDTQYF.

J is TRBJ2-7 and V is TRBV7-7, with 10 bases that match TRBD1. Germline CDR1 is SSHAT and CDR2 is FNYEAQ (reference sequence). This CDR3 has 14 residues. The ends lost 5 bases at V and 6 bases at J; junction bases unmatched: 7. This CDR3 is CASSPRDRGSEQYF. For the CDR3, the DNA is TGTGCCAGCAGCCCCCGGGACAGGGGAAGCGAGCAGTACTTC. Variable domain in full (rest from reference TRBV7-7 and TRBJ2-7): GAGVSQSPRYKVTKRGQDVTLRCDPISSHATLYWYQQALGQGPEFLTYFNYEAQPDKSGLPSDRFSAERPEGSISTLTIQRTEQRDSAMYRCASSPRDRGSEQYFGPGTRLTVT.

The CDR3 region has the DNA TGTGCCAGCAGCTTAGCCTATGGACGTGACACCGGGGAGCTGTTTTTT. It encodes CASSLAYGRDTGELFF. The chain links TRBV7-9 to TRBJ2-2, with no clear D. Trimming removed 0 bases at V and 3 bases at J, with 11 bases between. The CDR3 spans 16 residues. Germline CDR1 SEHNR, CDR2 FQNEAQ (reference sequence). Variable domain in full (rest from reference TRBV7-9 and TRBJ2-2): DTGVSQNPRHKITKRGQNVTFRCDPISEHNRLYWYRQTLGQGPEFLTYFQNEAQLEKSRLLSDRFSAERPKGSFSTLEIQRTEQGDSAMYLCASSLAYGRDTGELFFGEGSRLTVL.

The chain joins TRBV27 to TRBJ1-4; D might be TRBD1 (6 bases). Germline V gene sequence: CDR1 MNHEY, CDR2 SMNVEV (reference sequence). The ends were cut back, 3 bases at V and 7 bases at J, with 18 bases in the middle. This CDR3 spans 16 amino acids. CDR3 nucleotides: TGTGCCAGCAGTTTGGGGATGGGCAGGGGAAGTGAAAAACTGTTTTTT. Amino acids: CASSLGMGRGSEKLFF. The entire variable domain, with the rest obtained from reference TRBV27 and TRBJ1-4, is as follows: EAQVTQNPRYLITVTGKKLTVTCSQNMNHEYMSWYRQDPGLGLRQIYYSMNVEVTDKGDVPEGYKVSRKEKRNFPLILESPSPNQTSLYFCASSLGMGRGSEKLFFGSGTQLSVL.

This clonotype has just a few counts. V is TRBV20-1 and J is TRBJ1-2; 10 nucleotides align to TRBD1. CDR3 length: 15 residues. Trimming took 0 bases from V and 5 from J; bases not matched to a gene: 6. CDR1 and CDR2 (germline): DFQATT, SNEGSKA (reference sequence). CDR3 DNA: TGCAGTGCTAGAGAAGGGACAGGGGCGGGATATGGCTACACCTTC. Translation: CSAREGTGAGYGYTF.

Remarks on this clonotype: Relative to the germline gene, one junction end is altered; a read error may explain this. This chain uses TRBV6-2 or TRBV6-3 with TRBJ1-5, with a possible D match to TRBD1 (5 bases). CDR3 length: 15 residues. Germline CDR1 is MNHEY and CDR2 is SVGEGT. As DNA, the CDR3 is TGTGCCAGCAGTAACTCGGGGAGGGGAGGTCAGCCCCAGCATTTT. As protein: CASSNSGRGGQPQHF.

The chain links TRBV4-3 to TRBJ2-3, with 9 bases fitting TRBD2. Trimming took 0 bases from V and 8 from J; bases not matched to a gene: 6. Germline V CDR1 and CDR2: LGHNA, YSLEER. The CDR3 has 15 amino acids. The CDR3 spells CASSQDRLAGSTQYF. CDR3 coding DNA: TGCGCCAGCAGCCAAGACCGCCTAGCGGGAAGTACGCAGTATTTT.

As for this clonotype: At one end the junction does not follow the germline gene, possibly because of a read error. V usage is TRBV6-5 and J usage is TRBJ1-2, with TRBD1 matching 8 bases. The CDR3 is 12 amino acids. Germline lookup yields CDR1 MNHEY and CDR2 SVGAGI. In DNA, the CDR3 is TGTGCCAGCAGTTACAACAGGGGGACAGAGTTCTTC. Translating gives CASSYNRGTEFF.

The genes are TRBV20-1 and TRBJ1-5; D remains ambiguous. This CDR3 is 12 amino acids long. Trimming shortened V by 5 bases and J by 4 bases, and 9 bases separated the two germline ends. Germline CDR1 is DFQATT and CDR2 is SNEGSKA (reference sequence). The CDR3 nucleotides are TGCAGTGCTGTACGGACGAATCAGCCCCAGCATTTT. This codes for CSAVRTNQPQHF.

This chain links TRBV6-5 with TRBJ2-2; D remains ambiguous. Trimming took off 0 bases at V and 5 bases at J, with 13 bases between the two ends. CDR1 and CDR2 from the germline V gene are MNHEY and SVGAGI. CDR3 size: 16 residues. The CDR3 DNA reads as TGTGCCAGCAGTTACTCCCCTAGTTACTGGACCGGGGAGCTGTTTTTT. Its translation is CASSYSPSYWTGELFF.

Judged by abundance, this clonotype is large. V is TRBV27 and J is TRBJ2-5; D possibly matches TRBD1 or TRBD2 (5 bases each). The CDR3 has 14 residues. From germline, CDR1 is MNHEY and CDR2 SMNVEV (reference sequence). V gave up 8 bases and J gave up 10 bases, with 23 bases separating them. CDR3 sequence reads: CASRPGTPQEGQYF. The CDR3 bases are TGTGCCAGCCGGCCGGGGACCCCACAAGAAGGCCAGTACTTC.

This clonotype was picked up one time. The chain joins TRBV18 to TRBJ1-1; D is unresolved. V was shortened by 3 bases and J by 3 bases, with 11 bases between the two germline ends. Germline V gene lookup returns CDR1 KGHSH and CDR2 LQKENI. The CDR3 spans 14 residues. CDR3 sequence (DNA): TGTGCCAGCTCACCCTTCGACGGAGACACTGAAGCTTTCTTT. Residues: CASSPFDGDTEAFF.

V and J are TRBV27 and TRBJ2-7; TRBD1 agrees at 10 bases. Germline values: CDR1 MNHEY, CDR2 SMNVEV (reference sequence). V trimming: 6 bases; J trimming: 3 bases; junction bases outside the gene matches: 2. This CDR3 contains 13 residues. CDR3 DNA sequence: TGTGCCAGCAGACGGGACAGGGGCTACGAGCAGTACTTC. This codes for CASRRDRGYEQYF.

V and J are TRBV20-1 and TRBJ1-5; D is possibly TRBD1 (6 bases). This CDR3 has 12 amino acids. Between the trimmed V and J ends, which lost 3 bases and 4 bases, there was a span of 7 bases. In germline, CDR1 is DFQATT, CDR2 SNEGSKA (reference sequence). CDR3 residues: CSARRGNQPQHF. The CDR3, as DNA: TGCAGTGCTAGGAGGGGGAATCAGCCCCAGCATTTT.

This chain links TRBV7-2 with TRBJ2-1, with 11 bases aligning to TRBD2. V gave up 8 bases and J gave up 4 bases; unmatched junction bases: 4. CDR3 length: 14 residues. CDR1 SGHTA and CDR2 FQGNSA come from the germline V gene. CDR3 DNA sequence: TGTGCCAGCGGAGTAGCGGGAGGGTACAATGAGCAGTTCTTC. Translating gives CASGVAGGYNEQFF.

The chain recombines TRBV11-2 with TRBJ1-2; 12 nucleotides line up with TRBD1. The length of the CDR3 is 15 residues. V was clipped by 5 bases and J by 4 bases; unmatched bases: 5. Germline V lookup: CDR1 SGHAT, CDR2 FQNNGV. Here the CDR3 reads CASSARDRGPYGYTF. CDR3 DNA: TGTGCCAGCAGCGCCCGGGACAGGGGGCCCTATGGCTACACCTTC.